This T cell receptor (beta chain) was observed in a study of blood T cell repertoires in COVID-19. Study information: Both acute and convalescent COVID-19 samples were obtained from the United States, Italy and Spain. Sources were T cells, B-cell-depleted T cells, or PBMCs; the material itself was cDNA or gDNA.

Clones were read by immunoSEQ multiplex PCR, and TCRdb kept only the in-frame ones, dropping some. The sample yields 150,000 or so clones, about 80% seen once. Losses at the gene ends were 5 bases for V and 3 bases for J; bases not matched to a gene: 7. Germline CDR1 is SEHNR and CDR2 is FQNEAQ (reference sequence). CDR3 size: 14 residues. The cohort comprised adults aged 18 to 89 years residing in 20 to 25 US areas. Cohorts were based on clinical histories the participants reported. Sequencing was performed on PBMCs or T cells enriched from blood (not recorded which). This rearrangement joins TRBV7-9 to TRBJ2-7; 7 positions match TRBD2. The sequence came from a man between 50 and 59 years old who had recovered from COVID-19. CDR3 sequence: CASSPNGGSYEQYF. The DNA for the CDR3 is TGTGCCAGCAGCCCGAACGGGGGGAGCTACGAGCAGTACTTC.